The clone carrying this T cell receptor (beta chain) was observed a handful of times. Its antigen is currently unknown. At one boundary the junction diverges from the germline segment, which might be a read error. The sample belongs to a study of T cells in Graves' hyperthyroidism and ophthalmopathy. On the study more broadly: Peripheral blood sampling occurred at initial diagnosis, before any treatment.

Study-wide findings and caveats: Also found in blood were most expanded thyroid clonotypes above 0.001.

RNA transcripts yielded amplified TCR beta CDR3 regions. A first-round RT-PCR of the TCR CDR3 used the HTBI primer set. Each CDR3 protein gets one entry after TCRdb re-called the multiplex PCR reads with MiXCR. The sample lists 350,000 to 400,000 distinct CDR3 sequences; about a fifth were seen once. Input material: blood. This sequence was found in a young woman with Graves' hyperthyroidism.

The DNA for the CDR3 is TGCAGCGTTGAAGATCTTCCAACAGCCCTGGTCTTC. This codes for CSVEDLPTALVF. The chain carries TRBV29-1 and TRBJ2-1; the D is unclear. CDR1 SQVTM and CDR2 ANQGSEA come from the germline V gene. The CDR3 covers 12 residues.